This is a list of T cell receptor beta chains from one sample in a study of blood T cell repertoires in COVID-19. Clones were read by immunoSEQ multiplex PCR, and TCRdb kept only the in-frame ones, dropping some. The sample lists approximately 70,000 clones, roughly 90% seen once, with about 5% in the top ten. Sequencing was performed on peripheral blood. The source of these receptors is an older woman with active COVID-19. CDR3s include the opening cysteine and the closing phenylalanine or tryptophan. Each record gives: clone size, D gene, V gene, J gene, CDR3 DNA, CDR3 protein. The D gene is left open where the match is weak. Size values are once, few and many counts, or a class for expanded clones, and some rows have none.

.,.,TRBV18,TRBJ1-3,TGTGCCAGCTCACCAAGGACTGGCTCCTCTGGAAACACCATATATTTT,CASSPRTGSSGNTIYF
once,.,TRBV20-1,TRBJ1-5,TGCAGTGCTGCAGGGAATCAGCCCCAGCATTTT,CSAAGNQPQHF
.,TRBD2,TRBV7-9,TRBJ2-1,TGTGCCAGCAGCCGGGCTAGCGGGACCTACAATGAGCAGTTCTTC,CASSRASGTYNEQFF
.,TRBD1,TRBV29-1,TRBJ2-1,TGCAGCGTTGAAGATCGAAAGGGGGCTTCGTACAATGAGCAGTTCTTC,CSVEDRKGASYNEQFF
.,TRBD2,TRBV5-1,TRBJ2-5,TGCGCCAGCAGCTTGGATGTCGGGAGGGTGGAGACCCAGTACTTC,CASSLDVGRVETQYF
.,TRBD2,TRBV6-5,TRBJ2-5,TGTGCCAGCAGACCTCTCCTAGCGGGAGTCCAGTACTTC,CASRPLLAGVQYF
.,.,TRBV4-1,TRBJ2-6,TGCGCCAGCAGGCCGGGACTCGAGAGCTCTGGGGCCAACGTCCTGACTTTC,CASRPGLESSGANVLTF
.,TRBD1,TRBV11-1,TRBJ2-5,TGTGCCAGCAGCGTAGACAGGGAGGAGACCCAGTACTTC,CASSVDREETQYF
once,.,TRBV28,TRBJ1-1,TGTGCCAGCAGTTTGCTGGCAGGGGAAGCTTTCTTT,CASSLLAGEAFF
.,.,TRBV6-5,TRBJ1-1,TGTGCCAGCACCCCCGAAGGGGGGGGCGAAGCTTTCTTT,CASTPEGGGEAFF
.,TRBD2,TRBV28,TRBJ2-1,TGTGCCAGCACGGAGGTGGGAGGGCCGGGGGAGCAGTTCTTC,CASTEVGGPGEQFF
.,.,TRBV5-4,TRBJ2-1,TGTGCCAGCAGCTTGTCTATCGGGGATTACAATGAGCAGTTCTTC,CASSLSIGDYNEQFF
.,TRBD2,TRBV3-1/TRBV3-2,TRBJ2-1,TGTGCCAGCAGCCAAGAGTATAGCGGGAGTCTCTTAAGTGAGCAGTTCTTC,CASSQEYSGSLLSEQFF
.,TRBD1,TRBV6-1,TRBJ2-1,TGTGCCAGCAGTGAATTAGCATCACAGGGGATGTACAATGAGCAGTTCTTC,CASSELASQGMYNEQFF
.,TRBD2,TRBV10-1,TRBJ2-7,TGCGCCAGCAGTGAGCAGGCAGCGGGAGGGCCCCTCGGCGAGCAGTACTTC,CASSEQAAGGPLGEQYF
.,.,TRBV19,TRBJ2-4,TGTGCCAGTAGTCCGCAGGCTAGCAATATAGCCAAAAACATTCAGTACTTC,CASSPQASNIAKNIQYF
.,.,TRBV5-6,TRBJ1-4,TGTGCCAGCAGCTTGGGGGCAGGGCGAGAAAAACTGTTTTTT,CASSLGAGREKLFF
.,TRBD1,TRBV5-4,TRBJ2-1,TGTGCCAGCGGAGGAACAGGGGTCGCGGATGAGCAGTTCTTC,CASGGTGVADEQFF
.,.,TRBV28,TRBJ1-2,TGTGCCAGCAGGTTCAGAGGGGGCTACACCTTC,CASRFRGGYTF
.,TRBD1,TRBV5-5,TRBJ1-6,TGTGCCAGCAGCGCCGGACAGGGGATCTATAATTCACCCCTCCACTTT,CASSAGQGIYNSPLHF
.,.,TRBV6-2/TRBV6-3,TRBJ1-2,TGTGCCAGCAGTCCAGGGTTAAACTATGGCTACACCTTC,CASSPGLNYGYTF
once,.,TRBV5-6,TRBJ1-3,TGTGCCAGCAGGGTTGCGGGGGGCGGCTCTGGAAACACCATATATTTT,CASRVAGGGSGNTIYF
.,.,TRBV11-2,TRBJ1-5,TGTGCCAGCAGCTTAGGGGCGAACAATCAGCCCCAGCATTTT,CASSLGANNQPQHF
few,.,TRBV2,TRBJ1-6,TGTGCCAGCACACAGGGCCCTTCACCCCTCCACTTT,CASTQGPSPLHF
.,.,TRBV6-6,TRBJ1-4,TGTGCCAGCAGTTACTCGTTCAGGTTGAACGAAAAACTGTTTTTT,CASSYSFRLNEKLFF
.,.,TRBV5-1,TRBJ2-7,TGCGCCAGCAGCTTGGGGGGTGCGGGGCCTAGGGAGCAGTACTTC,CASSLGGAGPREQYF
.,.,TRBV7-9,TRBJ1-1,TGTGCCAGCAGCTTAGATACAAACACTGAAGCTTTCTTT,CASSLDTNTEAFF
.,TRBD2,TRBV5-1,TRBJ2-1,TGCGCCAGCAGGAGCGGGACTAGGGATGAGCAGTTCTTC,CASRSGTRDEQFF